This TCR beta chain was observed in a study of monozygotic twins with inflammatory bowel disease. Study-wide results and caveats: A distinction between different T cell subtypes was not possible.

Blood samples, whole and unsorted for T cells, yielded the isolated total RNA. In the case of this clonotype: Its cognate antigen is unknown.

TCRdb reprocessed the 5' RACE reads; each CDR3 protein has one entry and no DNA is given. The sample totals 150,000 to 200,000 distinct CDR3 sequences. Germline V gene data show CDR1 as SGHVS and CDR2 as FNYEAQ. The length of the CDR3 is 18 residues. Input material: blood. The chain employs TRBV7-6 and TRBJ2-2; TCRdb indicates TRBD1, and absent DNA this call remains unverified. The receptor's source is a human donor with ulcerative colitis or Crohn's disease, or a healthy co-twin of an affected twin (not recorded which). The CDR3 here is CASSLELGQAVNTGELFF.